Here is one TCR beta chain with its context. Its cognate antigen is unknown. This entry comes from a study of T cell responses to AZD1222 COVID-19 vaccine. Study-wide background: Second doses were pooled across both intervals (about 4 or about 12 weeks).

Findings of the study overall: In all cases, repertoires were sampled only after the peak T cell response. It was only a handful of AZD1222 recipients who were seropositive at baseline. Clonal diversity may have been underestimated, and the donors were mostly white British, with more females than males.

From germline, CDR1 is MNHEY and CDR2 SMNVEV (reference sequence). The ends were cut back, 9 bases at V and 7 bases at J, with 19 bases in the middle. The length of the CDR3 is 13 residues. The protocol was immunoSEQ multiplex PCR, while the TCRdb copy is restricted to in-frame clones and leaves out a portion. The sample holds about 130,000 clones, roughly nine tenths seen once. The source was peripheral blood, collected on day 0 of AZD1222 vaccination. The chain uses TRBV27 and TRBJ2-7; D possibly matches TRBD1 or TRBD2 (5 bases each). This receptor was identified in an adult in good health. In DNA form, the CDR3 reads TGTGCCAGTGCACCGGGACCCCAAAGGGAGCAGTACTTC. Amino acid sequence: CASAPGPQREQYF.